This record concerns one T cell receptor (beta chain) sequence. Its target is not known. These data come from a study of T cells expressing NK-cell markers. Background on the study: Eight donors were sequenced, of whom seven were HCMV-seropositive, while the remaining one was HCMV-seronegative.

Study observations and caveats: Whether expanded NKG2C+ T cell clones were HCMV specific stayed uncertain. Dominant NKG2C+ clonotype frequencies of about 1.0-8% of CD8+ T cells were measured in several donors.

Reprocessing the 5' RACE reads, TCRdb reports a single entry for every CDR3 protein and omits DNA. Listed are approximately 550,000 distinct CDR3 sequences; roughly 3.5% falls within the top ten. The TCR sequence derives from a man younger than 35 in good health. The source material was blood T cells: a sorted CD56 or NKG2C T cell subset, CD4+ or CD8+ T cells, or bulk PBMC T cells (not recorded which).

The CDR3 region is CASSPRDTTWDTQYF. The rearrangement uses TRBV6-5 and TRBJ2-3; without DNA, the TCRdb call of TRBD1 cannot be checked. This CDR3 comprises 15 residues. CDR1 is MNHEY, CDR2 SVGAGI, per germline.